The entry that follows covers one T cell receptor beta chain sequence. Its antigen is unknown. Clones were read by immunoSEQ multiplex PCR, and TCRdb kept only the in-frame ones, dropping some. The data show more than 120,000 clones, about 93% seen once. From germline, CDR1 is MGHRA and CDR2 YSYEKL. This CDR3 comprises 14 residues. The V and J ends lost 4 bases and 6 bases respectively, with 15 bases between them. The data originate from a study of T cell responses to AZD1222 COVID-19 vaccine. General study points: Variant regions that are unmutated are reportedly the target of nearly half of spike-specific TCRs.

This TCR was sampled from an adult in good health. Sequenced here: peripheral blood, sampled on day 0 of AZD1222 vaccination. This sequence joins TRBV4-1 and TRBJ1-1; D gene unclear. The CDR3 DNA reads TGCGCCAGCAGCCTAGAGGAGGGTAGGGCTGAAGCTTTCTTT. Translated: CASSLEEGRAEAFF.